What follows is one T cell receptor beta chain and its context. This sample stems from a study of blood T cell repertoires in COVID-19. The repertoire was sequenced with immunoSEQ multiplex PCR; TCRdb's copy has only in-frame clones and lacks some. The table includes around 330,000 clones, roughly 85% detected once. This CDR3 is 16 amino acids long. The sequenced material came from PBMCs or T cells enriched from blood (not recorded which). This sequence was found in a woman in her 30s who had been exposed to COVID-19. The chain employs TRBV1 and TRBJ2-1; the D call of TRBD2 is as the table states it, not checked on the DNA. TRBV1 is flagged as a pseudogene. The CDR3 DNA follows: TGCACCAGCAGCCAAGATCCCACTAGCACCTACAATGAGCAGTTCTTC. Translating gives CTSSQDPTSTYNEQFF.